This TCR beta chain is from a study of cytomegalovirus exposure and HLA in healthy donors. The study's findings and limits: Analysis performed later found about 17,000 TCR beta sequences associated with HLA alleles at 0.05 false discovery rate. The study found most TCR sequences rare, yet found some public TCRs in many donors.

Primers for the PCR totalled 60 Vbeta and 13 Jbeta. Sequencing was performed with immunoSEQ multiplex PCR; in TCRdb, only in-frame clones are kept and a portion is missing. The table lists 130,000 or so clones, around 83% of them singletons. A word on this clone: Its antigen is not known.

The J segment lost 3 bases and the V segment lost 4 bases, leaving 14 bases of the junction unmatched. The CDR3 sequence is 17 residues long. CDR1 and CDR2 from the germline V gene are PRHDT and FYEKMQ (reference sequence). This chain uses TRBV13 with TRBJ2-7; 8 bases are a match to TRBD1. The clonotype originates from a woman between 45 and 60 years old in good health and CMV-seropositive. Sequenced: PBMCs. The CDR3 spells CASSSTVRQGPFYEQYF. The CDR3 DNA is TGTGCCAGCAGCTCCACGGTCCGACAGGGGCCGTTCTACGAGCAGTACTTC.